The entry below gives a single T cell receptor (beta chain) sequence along with its context. One base away lies a much larger clone, so this may be a sequencing read error. This entry comes from a study of Graves' ophthalmopathy and Graves' hyperthyroidism. Excluded: other autoimmune disease, uncontrolled infection, pregnancy or lactation. V was shortened by 6 bases and J by 5 bases, with 19 bases between the two germline ends. The CDR3 runs 16 residues. Germline V gene lookup returns CDR1 SGHVS and CDR2 FQNEAQ. Amplification from RNA transcripts yielded the TCR beta CDR3 regions. The library came from an HTBI-primed first-round RT-PCR and a second-round multiplex PCR. TCRdb re-derived calls from the multiplex PCR reads in MiXCR, one entry per CDR3 protein. This sample has approximately 1.2 million distinct CDR3 sequences, with approximately 35% found just once.

Sequenced material: peripheral blood or thyroid tissue (not recorded which). This sequence joins TRBV7-8 and TRBJ1-4, with a possible D match to TRBD1 (6 bases). This TCR came from an adult man with Graves' hyperthyroidism. The CDR3 coding sequence is TGTGCCAGCAGGTCAATTGGAGACAGGCCCAATGAAAAACTGTTTTTT. It yields the protein CASRSIGDRPNEKLFF. The variable domain in full, completed from reference TRBV7-8 and TRBJ1-4, reads GAGVSQSPRYKVAKRGQDVALRCDPISGHVSLFWYQQALGQGPEFLTYFQNEAQLDKSGLPSDRFFAERPEGSVSTLKIQRTQQEDSAVYLCASRSIGDRPNEKLFFGSGTQLSVL.